Included here is one T cell receptor beta chain sequence, with context. The antigen is unknown. Assay used: immunoSEQ multiplex PCR; TCRdb lists only in-frame clones, some missing. The sample holds approximately 82,000 clones, more than 80% seen once. This entry is derived from a study of OX40 agonist ivuxolimab in advanced cancers. Study details: The dose-escalation cohort was approximately 81% male, with a mean age of around 54 years, ranging about 23 to 80.

Researchers took blood at baseline, on cycle 4 day 1, and on cycle 7 day 1. Whole-study findings and limits: Some of the lowest clonal expansion was seen in partial responders at 0.1-3.0 mg/kg.

This sample comprised CD4+ or CD8+ T cells sorted from blood, obtained in a trial of the OX40 agonist ivuxolimab. The origin of this receptor is an adult with an advanced solid tumor such as melanoma, head and neck, liver or kidney cancer.

The CDR3 reads CSVGGRTEAFF. The CDR3 DNA is TGCAGCGTGGGGGGGAGGACTGAAGCTTTCTTT. The chain uses TRBV29-1 and TRBJ1-1; possible D gene TRBD1, 5 bases. This CDR3 region has 11 residues. V dropped 6 bases and J dropped 5 bases, with 10 bases sitting between them. Germline values: CDR1 SQVTM, CDR2 ANQGSEA.